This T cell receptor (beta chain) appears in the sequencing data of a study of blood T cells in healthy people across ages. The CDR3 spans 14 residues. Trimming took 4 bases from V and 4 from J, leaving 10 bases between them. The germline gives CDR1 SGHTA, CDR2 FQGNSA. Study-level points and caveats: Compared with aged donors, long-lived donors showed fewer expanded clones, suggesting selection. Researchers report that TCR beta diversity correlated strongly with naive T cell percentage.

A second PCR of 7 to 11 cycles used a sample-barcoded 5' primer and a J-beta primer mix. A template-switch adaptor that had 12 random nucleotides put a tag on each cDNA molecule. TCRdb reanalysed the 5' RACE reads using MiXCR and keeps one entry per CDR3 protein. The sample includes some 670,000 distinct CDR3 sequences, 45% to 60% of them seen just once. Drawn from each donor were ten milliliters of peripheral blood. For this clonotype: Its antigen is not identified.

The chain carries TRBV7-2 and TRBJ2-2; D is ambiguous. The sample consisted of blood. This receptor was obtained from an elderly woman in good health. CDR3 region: CASSYKAGTGELFF. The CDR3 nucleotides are TGTGCCAGCAGCTATAAGGCAGGCACCGGGGAGCTGTTTTTT. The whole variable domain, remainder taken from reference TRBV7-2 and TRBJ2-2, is GAGVSQSPSNKVTEKGKDVELRCDPISGHTALYWYRQSLGQGLEFLIYFQGNSAPDKSGLPSDRFSAERTGGSVSTLTIQRTQQEDSAVYLCASSYKAGTGELFFGEGSRLTVL.